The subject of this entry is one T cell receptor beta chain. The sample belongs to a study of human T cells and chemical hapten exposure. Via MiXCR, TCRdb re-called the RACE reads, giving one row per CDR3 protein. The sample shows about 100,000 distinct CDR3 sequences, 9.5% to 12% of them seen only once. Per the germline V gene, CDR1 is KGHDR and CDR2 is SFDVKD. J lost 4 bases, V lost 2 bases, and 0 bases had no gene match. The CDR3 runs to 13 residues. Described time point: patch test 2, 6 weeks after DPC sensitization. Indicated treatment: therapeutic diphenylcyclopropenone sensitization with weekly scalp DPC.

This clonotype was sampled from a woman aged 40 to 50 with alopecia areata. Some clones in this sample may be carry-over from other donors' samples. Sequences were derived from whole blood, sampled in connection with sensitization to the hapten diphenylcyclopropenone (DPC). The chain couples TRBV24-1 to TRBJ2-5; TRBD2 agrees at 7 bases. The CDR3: CATSDSGGETQYF. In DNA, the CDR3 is TGTGCCACCAGTGATTCGGGGGGAGAGACCCAGTACTTC.